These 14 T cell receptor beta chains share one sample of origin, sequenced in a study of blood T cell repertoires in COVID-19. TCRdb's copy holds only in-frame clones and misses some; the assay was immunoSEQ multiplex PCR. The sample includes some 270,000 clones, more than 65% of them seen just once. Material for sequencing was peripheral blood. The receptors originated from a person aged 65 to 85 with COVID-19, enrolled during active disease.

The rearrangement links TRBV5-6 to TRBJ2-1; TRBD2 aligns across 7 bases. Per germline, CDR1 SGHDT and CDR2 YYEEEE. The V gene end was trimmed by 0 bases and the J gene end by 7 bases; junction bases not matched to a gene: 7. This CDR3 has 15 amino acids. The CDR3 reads CASSLGLAGKNEQFF. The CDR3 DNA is TGTGCCAGCAGCTTGGGACTAGCTGGGAAGAATGAGCAGTTCTTC.

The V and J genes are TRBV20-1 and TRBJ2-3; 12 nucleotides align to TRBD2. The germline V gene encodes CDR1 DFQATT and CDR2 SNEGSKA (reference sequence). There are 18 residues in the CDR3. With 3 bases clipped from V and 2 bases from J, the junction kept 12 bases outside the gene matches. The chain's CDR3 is CSASERLAGGRVTDTQYF. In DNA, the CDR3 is TGCAGTGCTAGTGAAAGGCTAGCGGGAGGGAGGGTCACAGATACGCAGTATTTT.

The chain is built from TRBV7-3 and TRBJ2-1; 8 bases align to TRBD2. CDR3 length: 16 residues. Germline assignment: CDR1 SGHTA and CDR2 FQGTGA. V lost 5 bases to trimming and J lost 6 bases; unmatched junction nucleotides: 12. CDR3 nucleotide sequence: TGTGCCAGCAGCCCGCACCCGCCGGGGGGGGCCAATGAGCAGTTCTTC. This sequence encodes CASSPHPPGGANEQFF.

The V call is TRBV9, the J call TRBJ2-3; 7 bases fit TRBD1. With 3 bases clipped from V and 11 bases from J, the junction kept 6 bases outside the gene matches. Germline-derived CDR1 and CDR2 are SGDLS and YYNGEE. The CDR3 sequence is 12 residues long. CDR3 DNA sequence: TGTGCCAGCAGCGGAGACAGGGTACGGCAGTATTTT. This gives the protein CASSGDRVRQYF.

The DNA for the CDR3 is TGTGCCAGCAGTCCTCTCTACGAGCAGTACTTC. Translation gives CASSPLYEQYF. The chain joins TRBV25-1 to TRBJ2-7; D not certain. V was shortened by 5 bases and J by 3 bases, with 5 bases between the two germline ends. Per germline, CDR1 MGHDK and CDR2 SYGVNS. The CDR3 contains 11 residues.

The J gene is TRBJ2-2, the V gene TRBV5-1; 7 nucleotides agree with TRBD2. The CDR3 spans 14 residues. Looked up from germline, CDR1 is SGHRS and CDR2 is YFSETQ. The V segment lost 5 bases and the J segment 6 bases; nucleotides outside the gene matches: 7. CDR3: CASSMGSGPGELFF. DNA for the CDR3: TGCGCCAGCAGTATGGGTAGCGGGCCCGGGGAGCTGTTTTTT.

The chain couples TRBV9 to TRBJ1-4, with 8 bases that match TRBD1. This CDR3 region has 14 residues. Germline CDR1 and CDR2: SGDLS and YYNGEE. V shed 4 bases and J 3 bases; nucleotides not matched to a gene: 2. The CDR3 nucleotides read TGTGCCAGCAGCTTGACAGGGGCTAATGAAAAACTGTTTTTT. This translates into CASSLTGANEKLFF.

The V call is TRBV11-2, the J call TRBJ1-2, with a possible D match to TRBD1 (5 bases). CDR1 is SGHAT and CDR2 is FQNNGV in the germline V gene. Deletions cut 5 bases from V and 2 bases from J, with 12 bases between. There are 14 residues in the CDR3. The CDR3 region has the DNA TGTGCCAGCAGCCTCTCGCGACAGAACTATGGCTACACCTTC. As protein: CASSLSRQNYGYTF.

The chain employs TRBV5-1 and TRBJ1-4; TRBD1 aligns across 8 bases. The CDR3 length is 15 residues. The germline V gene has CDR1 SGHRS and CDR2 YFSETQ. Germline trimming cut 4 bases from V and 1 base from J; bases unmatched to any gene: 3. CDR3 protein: CASSITGGTNEKLFF. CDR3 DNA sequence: TGCGCCAGCAGCATTACAGGGGGAACTAATGAAAAACTGTTTTTT.

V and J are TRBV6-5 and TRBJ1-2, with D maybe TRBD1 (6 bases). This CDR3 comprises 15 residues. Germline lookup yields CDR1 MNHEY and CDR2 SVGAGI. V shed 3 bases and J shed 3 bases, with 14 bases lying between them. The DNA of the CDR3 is TGTGCCAGCAGTTATGGGGCAGGGGTGGACTATGGCTACACCTTC. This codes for CASSYGAGVDYGYTF.

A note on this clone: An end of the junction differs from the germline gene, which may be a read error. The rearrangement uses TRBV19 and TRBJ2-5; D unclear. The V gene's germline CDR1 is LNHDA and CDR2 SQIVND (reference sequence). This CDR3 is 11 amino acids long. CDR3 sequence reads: CASSVDKTQYF. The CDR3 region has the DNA TGTGCCAGTAGTGTAGATAAGACCCAGTACTTC.

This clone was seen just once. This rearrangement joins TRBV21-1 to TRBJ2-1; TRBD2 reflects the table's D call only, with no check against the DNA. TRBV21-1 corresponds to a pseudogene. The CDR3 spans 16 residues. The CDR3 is CASSKGGGRDHNEQFF. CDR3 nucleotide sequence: TGTGCCAGCAGCAAAGGGGGCGGGAGGGATCACAATGAGCAGTTCTTC.

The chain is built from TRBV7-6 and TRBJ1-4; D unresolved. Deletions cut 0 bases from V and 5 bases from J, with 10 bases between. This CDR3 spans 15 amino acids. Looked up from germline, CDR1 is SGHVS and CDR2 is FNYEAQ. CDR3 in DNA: TGTGCCAGCAGCTTAGCGAGCGGACTGAATGAAAAACTGTTTTTT. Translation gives CASSLASGLNEKLFF. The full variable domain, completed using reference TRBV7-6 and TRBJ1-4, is GAGVSQSPRYKVTKRGQDVALRCDPISGHVSLYWYRQALGQGPEFLTYFNYEAQQDKSGLPNDRFSAERPEGSISTLTIQRTEQRDSAMYRCASSLASGLNEKLFFGSGTQLSVL.

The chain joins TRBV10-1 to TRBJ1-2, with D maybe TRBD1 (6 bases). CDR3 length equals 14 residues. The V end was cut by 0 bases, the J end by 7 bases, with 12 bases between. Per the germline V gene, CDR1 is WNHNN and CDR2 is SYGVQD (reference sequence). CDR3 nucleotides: TGCGCCAGCAGTGAGTCGGGGCAGGGGTTTGGCTACACCTTC. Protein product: CASSESGQGFGYTF.